This T cell receptor beta chain was sequenced for a study of T cells in Graves' hyperthyroidism and ophthalmopathy. Authors of the study amplified TCR beta CDR3 regions from RNA transcripts. The HTBI primer set was used in a first-round RT-PCR of the TCR CDR3. TCRdb itself ran the multiplex PCR reads through MiXCR, one entry per CDR3 protein. This sample yields some 620,000 distinct CDR3 sequences, of which roughly 16% are seen a single time; less than 4.5% belongs to the top ten. Of note for this clonotype: The junction departs from germline at one end; a sequencing error may be responsible.

The CDR3 has 12 amino acids. Per the germline V gene, CDR1 is SGHRS and CDR2 is YFSETQ. Uncontrolled infections, other autoimmune diseases, pregnancy or lactation led to exclusion of patients. This TCR derives from a woman aged 25 to 45 with Graves' hyperthyroidism. The chain carries TRBV5-1 and TRBJ2-3, with D perhaps TRBD1 (5 bases). Sequencing was carried out using blood. CDR3 in DNA: TGCGCCAGCAGCTTGGCAACAGGTACGCAGTATTTT. The encoded protein is CASSLATGTQYF.